This TCR beta chain was sequenced during a study of T cell repertoires in cytomegalovirus infection. Across the study: Selected CMV epitopes included recently identified HLA-C-restricted ones as well as well-studied HLA-B-restricted ones. CMV infection together with matching HLA type was indicated by public TCR beta signatures.

TCRdb analysed the reads with MiXCR anew, one entry per CDR3 protein. In the table there are around 230,000 distinct CDR3 sequences, around two fifths of which are singletons. Study outcomes and limitations: Clonotype analysis showed dominance of the ex vivo response by HLA-C-restricted CMV-specific TCR beta clonotypes.

V trimming: 0 bases; J trimming: 6 bases; junction bases outside the gene matches: 9. The germline CDR1 and CDR2 sequences are SGHAT and FQNNGV. This CDR3 region has 16 residues. This clonotype was seen many times. Its antigen is unknown. This chain links TRBV11-2 with TRBJ2-7, with TRBD1 matching 9 bases. The clonotype originates from a human donor in good health (CMV status not recorded). Some clones in this sample may be carry-over from other donors' samples. The sequencing here drew on CD8+ T cells from cultured PBMCs, taken from culture after CMV antigen stimulation. In DNA, the CDR3 is TGTGCCAGCAGCTTAGATGGGACAGGGTTTTTGGGCGAGCAGTACTTC. The encoded protein is CASSLDGTGFLGEQYF.